The T cell receptor beta chain described here comes from a study of blood T cell repertoires in COVID-19. Study information: Acute-phase and convalescent COVID-19 samples originated in the United States, Italy and Spain.

V lost 2 bases, J lost 0 bases, and 12 bases stayed unmatched. The germline gives CDR1 KGHSH, CDR2 LQKENI. This CDR3 is built from 19 residues. Recruited during active infection, patients (from Seattle) were subsequently followed longitudinally. Using immunoSEQ multiplex PCR, the repertoire was profiled, and TCRdb retains in-frame clones only, with some absent. The table has under 200,000 clones, around 80% seen once. The rearrangement uses TRBV18 and TRBJ2-4, with 8 bases aligning to TRBD1. Specimen: peripheral blood. The sequence came from a woman in her 70s with COVID-19, enrolled during active disease. CDR3 in amino acids: CASSPKPGQAEGAKNIQYF. CDR3 DNA sequence: TGTGCCAGCTCACCAAAACCGGGACAGGCCGAGGGAGCCAAAAACATTCAGTACTTC.